One sample yielded the 21 T cell receptor beta chains listed below, sequenced in a study of naive and memory T cell subsets. The beta constant-region primer was an equimolar mix of two oligonucleotides covering TRBC1 and TRBC2. TCRdb reanalysed the UMI-ligation and nested PCR reads using MiXCR and keeps one entry per CDR3 protein. The sample carries 100,000 or so distinct CDR3 sequences, 6% to 7.5% recorded once. Material for sequencing was central memory CD4+ T cells from blood. The source of these receptors is a human donor in good health.

This clonotype was detected many times. The rearrangement links TRBV20-1 to TRBJ1-6; TRBD1 aligns across 7 bases. V shed 3 bases and J 7 bases; nucleotides not matched to a gene: 9. The CDR3 is 15 amino acids. Germline assignment: CDR1 DFQATT and CDR2 SNEGSKA (reference sequence). The chain's CDR3 is CSARAGGGFNSPLHF. The CDR3 nucleotides are TGCAGTGCTAGGGCCGGAGGGGGCTTCAATTCACCCCTCCACTTT.

In its sample, this clonotype was seen many times. The chain combines TRBV29-1 with TRBJ1-1; the D is unclear. CDR3 length equals 11 residues. V lost 4 bases and J 1 base, leaving 4 bases between the germline ends. CDR1 and CDR2 (germline): SQVTM, ANQGSEA. The CDR3 loop reads CSVATNTEAFF. In DNA, the CDR3 is TGCAGCGTTGCTACGAACACTGAAGCTTTCTTT. The variable domain in full, completed from reference TRBV29-1 and TRBJ1-1, reads SAVISQKPSRDICQRGTSLTIQCQVDSQVTMMFWYRQQPGQSLTLIATANQGSEATYESGFVIDKFPISRPNLTFSTLTVSNMSPEDSSIYLCSVATNTEAFFGQGTRLTVV.

This CDR3 reads CASSLAPGTGANVLTF. CDR3 coding DNA: TGTGCCAGCAGCTTAGCGCCAGGGACTGGGGCCAACGTCCTGACTTTC. V and J are TRBV7-6 and TRBJ2-6; D might be TRBD1 (5 bases). The CDR3 consists of 16 residues. V gave up 0 bases and J gave up 2 bases, with 8 bases separating them. Germline CDR1 is SGHVS and CDR2 is FNYEAQ.

The gene calls are TRBV18 and TRBJ2-1, with D maybe TRBD1 (6 bases). CDR1 and CDR2 from the germline V gene are KGHSH and LQKENI. The CDR3 consists of 14 residues. Trimming removed 4 bases at V and 10 bases at J, with 17 bases between. CDR3: CASSHQRDTEEQFF. The CDR3 nucleotides are TGTGCCAGCTCACACCAGAGGGACACCGAGGAGCAGTTCTTC.

There are a few counts of this clonotype. This chain connects TRBV7-9 to TRBJ1-2; a weak D match, TRBD1 (6 bases). This CDR3 region has 14 residues. Between the trimmed V and J ends, which lost 4 bases and 8 bases, there was a span of 17 bases. Germline values: CDR1 SEHNR, CDR2 FQNEAQ (reference sequence). CDR3 bases: TGTGCCAGCAGCTCAGCTCGGGGACAATGGGGCTACACCTTC. It encodes CASSSARGQWGYTF.

This clonotype showed up just a few times. The genes are TRBV11-2 and TRBJ2-1, with TRBD2 as a possible D gene (5 bases). Deletions cut 1 base from V and 7 bases from J, with 11 bases between. Germline V gene sequence: CDR1 SGHAT, CDR2 FQNNGV. There are 14 residues in the CDR3. CDR3 amino acids: CASSLGRERNEQFF. CDR3 nucleotides: TGTGCCAGCAGCTTAGGACGGGAACGGAATGAGCAGTTCTTC. Full variable domain (missing parts from reference TRBV11-2 and TRBJ2-1): EAGVAQSPRYKIIEKRQSVAFWCNPISGHATLYWYQQILGQGPKLLIQFQNNGVVDDSQLPKDRFSAERLKGVDSTLKIQPAKLEDSAVYLCASSLGRERNEQFFGPGTRLTVL.

V gene TRBV11-1 combines with J gene TRBJ2-7, with 9 bases that match TRBD2. V gave up 5 bases and J gave up 2 bases; unmatched junction bases: 10. Germline lookup yields CDR1 SGHAT and CDR2 FQDESV (reference sequence). The CDR3 length is 16 residues. The CDR3 coding sequence is TGTGCCAGCAGCCGCCGCGGGGGCGGGAGGGCCTACGAGCAGTACTTC. This translates into CASSRRGGGRAYEQYF.

The V and J genes are TRBV20-1 and TRBJ2-3; TRBD1 agrees at 11 bases. Germline V gene sequence: CDR1 DFQATT, CDR2 SNEGSKA (reference sequence). The J segment lost 5 bases and the V segment lost 8 bases, leaving 9 bases of the junction unmatched. The CDR3 runs to 14 residues. CDR3 DNA: TGCAGTTCGAGGACAGGGGGCTTGCTAGATACGCAGTATTTT. Residues: CSSRTGGLLDTQYF.

This chain links TRBV14 with TRBJ1-2; no definite D call. V shed 0 bases and J shed 6 bases, with 14 bases lying between them. The CDR3 totals 15 residues. Germline values: CDR1 SGHDN, CDR2 FVKESK. CDR3 sequence reads: CASSQDRRTRDGYTF. In DNA form, the CDR3 reads TGTGCCAGCAGCCAAGATCGAAGGACGCGTGATGGCTACACCTTC. Drawing the rest from reference TRBV14 and TRBJ1-2, the complete variable domain is EAGVTQFPSHSVIEKGQTVTLRCDPISGHDNLYWYRRVMGKEIKFLLHFVKESKQDESGMPNNRFLAERTGGTYSTLKVQPAELEDSGVYFCASSQDRRTRDGYTFGSGTRLTVV.

This clonotype was counted many times. The chain is built from TRBV3-1 and TRBJ2-5; D remains unclear. Trimming took 1 base from V and 5 from J, leaving 5 bases between them. CDR3 length equals 12 residues. Per the germline V gene, CDR1 is LGHDT and CDR2 is YNNKEL (reference sequence). The CDR3 is CASSQGRETQYF. The CDR3 region has the DNA TGTGCCAGCAGCCAAGGGCGGGAGACCCAGTACTTC.

This chain joins TRBV10-3 and TRBJ2-1, with unresolved D. Germline loops: CDR1 ENHRY, CDR2 SYGVKD. Deletions cut 3 bases from V and 5 bases from J, with 14 bases between. The CDR3 spans 15 residues. CDR3 DNA: TGTGCCATCAGTGAAGAAGCCCAGCGAAACAATGAGCAGTTCTTC. Amino acids: CAISEEAQRNNEQFF.

This clonotype came up many times. The chain carries TRBV7-3 and TRBJ2-1; 7 bases line up with TRBD1. The germline V gene has CDR1 SGHTA and CDR2 FQGTGA. With V trimmed by 9 bases and J by 4 bases, 9 bases remained unmatched. The CDR3 is 14 amino acids. The CDR3 protein is CASSPGQIYNEQFF. In nucleotides, the CDR3 is TGTGCCAGTTCTCCGGGACAGATTTACAATGAGCAGTTCTTC.

This clonotype was seen at least ten times. The rearrangement links TRBV29-1 to TRBJ1-3, with a possible D match to TRBD1 (5 bases). Trimming removed 6 bases from V and 0 bases from J, with 12 bases in between. Germline assignment: CDR1 SQVTM and CDR2 ANQGSEA. This CDR3 has 14 amino acids. In nucleotides, the CDR3 is TGCAGCGTCTGGGACGCCAGCTCTGGAAACACCATATATTTT. As protein: CSVWDASSGNTIYF.

This clonotype was seen only a few times. The V gene is TRBV7-8, the J gene TRBJ2-7; D not resolved. The V end was cut by 0 bases, the J end by 8 bases, with 8 bases between. CDR1 is SGHVS and CDR2 is FQNEAQ in the germline V gene. This CDR3 has 12 residues. The CDR3 is CASSLATSQQYF. The CDR3 DNA reads as TGTGCCAGCAGCTTAGCGACGAGCCAGCAGTACTTC.

This clonotype has ten or more counts. The J gene is TRBJ1-5, the V gene TRBV20-1; D is undetermined. The CDR3 length is 14 residues. Germline assignment: CDR1 DFQATT and CDR2 SNEGSKA (reference sequence). Trimming took off 3 bases at V and 0 bases at J, with 9 bases between the two ends. CDR3 sequence: CSASGLYSNQPQHF. As DNA, the CDR3 is TGCAGTGCTAGTGGGCTATATAGCAATCAGCCCCAGCATTTT.

This clonotype came up many times. V gene TRBV28 combines with J gene TRBJ1-1, with no clear D. The ends were cut back, 7 bases at V and 0 bases at J, with 9 bases in the middle. Germline CDR1 reads MDHEN; CDR2 reads SYDVKM. The CDR3 sequence is 13 residues long. The CDR3 region has the DNA TGTGCCAGCACCCCTAGGGTGAACACTGAAGCTTTCTTT. Protein product: CASTPRVNTEAFF.

The chain recombines TRBV12-3 or TRBV12-4 with TRBJ2-7; the D gene is possibly TRBD2 (6 bases). Trimming stripped 5 bases from V and 5 bases from J, with 10 bases between. The CDR3 loop spans 12 amino acids. CDR3 nucleotide sequence: TGTGCCAGCAGTCCTGGGAGGAACGAGCAGTACTTC. Residues: CASSPGRNEQYF.

The table lists this clonotype with many counts. This chain links TRBV12-3 or TRBV12-4 with TRBJ1-5; no clear D gene. The V end lost 6 bases, the J end lost 4 bases, and 16 bases lay between the germline ends. The CDR3 covers 15 residues. The CDR3 nucleotides are TGTGCCAGCAGCCATTCGGCAGAAAAGAATCAGCCCCAGCATTTT. This gives the protein CASSHSAEKNQPQHF.

The chain recombines TRBV5-6 with TRBJ1-2; TRBD1 matches at 10 bases. Germline V gene sequence: CDR1 SGHDT, CDR2 YYEEEE. This CDR3 has 15 amino acids. V lost 2 bases and J lost 7; bases outside the gene matches: 8. CDR3 nucleotide sequence: TGTGCCAGCAGCTTTCGATGGGACAGGGGATCTGGCTACACCTTC. It translates to CASSFRWDRGSGYTF.

This clonotype was found many times. CDR3 amino acids: CASSPNIYNEQFF. The CDR3 DNA sequence: TGTGCCAGCAGCCCGAATATCTACAATGAGCAGTTCTTC. The chain is built from TRBV14 and TRBJ2-1; D gene unclear. Germline CDR1 is SGHDN and CDR2 is FVKESK. The CDR3 loop spans 13 amino acids. V was shortened by 4 bases and J by 3 bases, with 7 bases between the two germline ends.

CDR3 DNA: TGTGCCAGCAGCCAAGATGGGGGACAGGGTAAAGAGACCCAGTACTTC. This encodes CASSQDGGQGKETQYF. The V and J genes are TRBV4-2 and TRBJ2-5; TRBD1 matches 9 bases. V dropped 0 bases and J dropped 3; count of bases not matched to a gene: 5. Germline assignment: CDR1 LGHNA and CDR2 YNFKEQ. The CDR3 extends over 16 amino acids.